Sequencing of this TCR beta chain was carried out in a study of blood T cell repertoires in COVID-19. The data were produced by immunoSEQ multiplex PCR, yet TCRdb's version contains in-frame clones alone and is incomplete. The repertoire includes hundreds of thousands of clones, about nine tenths of them detected once, and approximately 7.9% sits in the top ten. V was cut by 5 bases and J by 9 bases, with 19 bases left in between. Germline V gene sequence: CDR1 SGHVS, CDR2 FNYEAQ. CDR3 length: 15 residues. This TCR was recovered from a man aged 55-75 years who had recovered from COVID-19. This sequence joins TRBV7-6 and TRBJ2-2; tentatively, D is TRBD1 (6 bases). The sample consisted of peripheral blood. CDR3 sequence reads: CASSQGHPMGRELFF. Written as DNA, the CDR3 is TGTGCCAGCAGCCAGGGACACCCTATGGGCCGGGAGCTGTTTTTT.